A selection of T cell receptor beta chains follows, all from one sample in a study of cytomegalovirus exposure and HLA in healthy donors. Profiled with immunoSEQ multiplex PCR; TCRdb holds only in-frame clones, not every one. This table holds about 120,000 clones, 50% to 80% found once. Sample: PBMCs. The receptors stem from a middle-aged woman in good health and CMV-seropositive. Each CDR3 is given with its conserved first and last residue. D genes are given only for firm matches. The size field is filled for only some rows; it gives once, few, many or a size class.

d_call: TRBD1
v_call: TRBV27
cdr3_length: 16
clone_size: .
j_call: TRBJ1-5
cdr3_aa: CASSRLGDRGNQPQHF
cdr3_nt: TGTGCCAGCAGTCGACTGGGGGACAGGGGTAATCAGCCCCAGCATTTT

d_call: .
v_call: TRBV6-1
cdr3_length: 17
clone_size: .
j_call: TRBJ1-4
cdr3_aa: CASSEATGVPTNEKLFF
cdr3_nt: TGTGCCAGCAGTGAAGCGACGGGGGTGCCGACTAATGAAAAACTGTTTTTT

d_call: .
v_call: TRBV5-1
cdr3_length: 16
clone_size: .
j_call: TRBJ2-1
cdr3_aa: CASRAGQTHSYNEQFF
cdr3_nt: TGCGCCAGCAGGGCGGGACAGACACATTCCTACAATGAGCAGTTCTTC

d_call: .
v_call: TRBV5-1
cdr3_length: 15
clone_size: once
j_call: TRBJ1-2
cdr3_aa: CASSLSGRPDYGYTF
cdr3_nt: TGCGCCAGCAGCTTATCAGGGAGGCCGGACTATGGCTACACCTTC

d_call: .
v_call: TRBV18
cdr3_length: 15
clone_size: .
j_call: TRBJ2-5
cdr3_aa: CASSPLFGGQETQYF
cdr3_nt: TGTGCCAGCTCACCACTATTCGGGGGCCAAGAGACCCAGTACTTC

d_call: .
v_call: TRBV30
cdr3_length: 11
clone_size: .
j_call: TRBJ2-7
cdr3_aa: CAWGISYEQYF
cdr3_nt: TGTGCCTGGGGCATTTCCTACGAGCAGTACTTC

d_call: .
v_call: TRBV5-1
cdr3_length: 15
clone_size: .
j_call: TRBJ1-1
cdr3_aa: CASSLGLGGTTEAFF
cdr3_nt: TGCGCCAGCAGCTTGGGGCTGGGGGGGACCACTGAAGCTTTCTTT

d_call: TRBD1
v_call: TRBV7-3
cdr3_length: 15
clone_size: .
j_call: TRBJ2-7
cdr3_aa: CASSLTTTGNLEQYF
cdr3_nt: TGTGCCAGCAGCTTAACGACGACAGGGAATCTGGAGCAGTACTTC

d_call: .
v_call: TRBV7-2
cdr3_length: 14
clone_size: .
j_call: TRBJ2-2
cdr3_aa: CASTPQGNTGELFF
cdr3_nt: TGTGCCAGCACCCCCCAGGGGAACACCGGGGAGCTGTTTTTT

d_call: .
v_call: TRBV6-4
cdr3_length: 14
clone_size: few
j_call: TRBJ2-5
cdr3_aa: CASRPGGIQETQYF
cdr3_nt: TGTGCCAGCAGACCAGGGGGGATCCAAGAGACCCAGTACTTC

d_call: .
v_call: TRBV29-1
cdr3_length: 13
clone_size: .
j_call: TRBJ1-4
cdr3_aa: CSVTSPGNEKLFF
cdr3_nt: TGCAGCGTTACCTCTCCGGGGAATGAAAAACTGTTTTTT

d_call: .
v_call: TRBV9
cdr3_length: 16
clone_size: once
j_call: TRBJ1-2
cdr3_aa: CASSVAAGFGGDGYTF
cdr3_nt: TGTGCCAGCAGCGTAGCGGCAGGGTTCGGAGGGGATGGCTACACCTTC

d_call: .
v_call: TRBV10-1
cdr3_length: 13
clone_size: .
j_call: TRBJ2-7
cdr3_aa: CASSRGVSYEQYF
cdr3_nt: TGCGCCAGTTCCCGGGGAGTCTCCTACGAGCAGTACTTC

d_call: TRBD1
v_call: TRBV5-1
cdr3_length: 15
clone_size: .
j_call: TRBJ1-1
cdr3_aa: CASSSLQGVGTEAFF
cdr3_nt: TGCGCCAGCAGCTCACTACAGGGGGTGGGCACTGAAGCTTTCTTT

d_call: TRBD2
v_call: TRBV11-2
cdr3_length: 16
clone_size: .
j_call: TRBJ2-1
cdr3_aa: CASSVSGGAGYNEQFF
cdr3_nt: TGTGCCAGCAGCGTTAGCGGGGGGGCGGGCTACAATGAGCAGTTCTTC

d_call: .
v_call: TRBV6-5
cdr3_length: 15
clone_size: .
j_call: TRBJ1-3
cdr3_aa: CASSYYPVSGNTIYF
cdr3_nt: TGTGCCAGCAGTTACTATCCGGTCTCTGGAAACACCATATATTTT

d_call: .
v_call: TRBV7-9
cdr3_length: 13
clone_size: .
j_call: TRBJ2-3
cdr3_aa: CASSSGSTDTQYF
cdr3_nt: TGTGCCAGCAGCTCCGGGAGCACAGATACGCAGTATTTT

d_call: .
v_call: TRBV7-3
cdr3_length: 15
clone_size: .
j_call: TRBJ2-1
cdr3_aa: CASSLWSSSYNEQFF
cdr3_nt: TGTGCCAGCAGCTTATGGTCCAGCTCCTACAATGAGCAGTTCTTC

d_call: TRBD1
v_call: TRBV5-1
cdr3_length: 15
clone_size: .
j_call: TRBJ1-1
cdr3_aa: CASSLDTGGGTEAFF
cdr3_nt: TGCGCCAGCAGCTTGGATACAGGGGGAGGGACTGAAGCTTTCTTT

d_call: .
v_call: TRBV2
cdr3_length: 14
clone_size: .
j_call: TRBJ1-5
cdr3_aa: CASSRAGGNQPQHF
cdr3_nt: TGTGCCAGCAGCAGGGCTGGGGGCAATCAGCCCCAGCATTTT

d_call: .
v_call: TRBV5-4
cdr3_length: 15
clone_size: .
j_call: TRBJ2-7
cdr3_aa: CASSGGGRGSYEQYF
cdr3_nt: TGTGCCAGCAGCGGTGGAGGGCGCGGCTCCTACGAGCAGTACTTC

d_call: TRBD1
v_call: TRBV7-9
cdr3_length: 12
clone_size: few
j_call: TRBJ2-4
cdr3_aa: CASSPDRGIQYF
cdr3_nt: TGTGCCAGCAGCCCCGACAGGGGCATTCAGTACTTC

d_call: .
v_call: TRBV6-1
cdr3_length: 13
clone_size: .
j_call: TRBJ2-1
cdr3_aa: CASSAGPYNEQFF
cdr3_nt: TGTGCCAGCAGTGCCGGTCCTTACAATGAGCAGTTCTTC

d_call: .
v_call: TRBV29-1
cdr3_length: 12
clone_size: .
j_call: TRBJ1-1
cdr3_aa: CSVIQGDTEAFF
cdr3_nt: TGCAGCGTTATACAGGGAGACACTGAAGCTTTCTTT

d_call: .
v_call: TRBV7-8
cdr3_length: 12
clone_size: .
j_call: TRBJ2-7
cdr3_aa: CASSLDFYEQYF
cdr3_nt: TGTGCCAGCAGCTTAGACTTCTACGAGCAGTACTTC

d_call: .
v_call: TRBV28
cdr3_length: 15
clone_size: few
j_call: TRBJ2-2
cdr3_aa: CASSTPGQHTGELFF
cdr3_nt: TGTGCCAGCAGTACTCCGGGACAACACACCGGGGAGCTGTTTTTT

d_call: TRBD1
v_call: TRBV2
cdr3_length: 15
clone_size: .
j_call: TRBJ2-7
cdr3_aa: CASSEVRDRGYEQYF
cdr3_nt: TGTGCCAGCAGTGAAGTCCGGGACAGGGGCTACGAGCAGTACTTC

d_call: .
v_call: TRBV9
cdr3_length: 14
clone_size: .
j_call: TRBJ1-1
cdr3_aa: CASSVTGLNTEAFF
cdr3_nt: TGTGCCAGCAGCGTAACAGGGCTGAACACTGAAGCTTTCTTT

d_call: .
v_call: TRBV5-8
cdr3_length: 15
clone_size: .
j_call: TRBJ1-3
cdr3_aa: CASSRGQFSGNTIYF
cdr3_nt: TGTGCCAGCAGCCGAGGACAGTTCTCTGGAAACACCATATATTTT

d_call: .
v_call: TRBV19
cdr3_length: 14
clone_size: few
j_call: TRBJ1-1
cdr3_aa: CASSISEGNTEAFF
cdr3_nt: TGTGCCAGTAGTATTTCAGAGGGGAACACTGAAGCTTTCTTT

d_call: TRBD2
v_call: TRBV9
cdr3_length: 15
clone_size: .
j_call: TRBJ2-5
cdr3_aa: CASSPRGGGQETQYF
cdr3_nt: TGTGCCAGCAGCCCCCGAGGCGGGGGGCAAGAGACCCAGTACTTC

d_call: TRBD2
v_call: TRBV27
cdr3_length: 14
clone_size: .
j_call: TRBJ2-1
cdr3_aa: CASSKSAGGREQFF
cdr3_nt: TGTGCCAGCAGTAAATCAGCGGGAGGGCGCGAGCAGTTCTTC